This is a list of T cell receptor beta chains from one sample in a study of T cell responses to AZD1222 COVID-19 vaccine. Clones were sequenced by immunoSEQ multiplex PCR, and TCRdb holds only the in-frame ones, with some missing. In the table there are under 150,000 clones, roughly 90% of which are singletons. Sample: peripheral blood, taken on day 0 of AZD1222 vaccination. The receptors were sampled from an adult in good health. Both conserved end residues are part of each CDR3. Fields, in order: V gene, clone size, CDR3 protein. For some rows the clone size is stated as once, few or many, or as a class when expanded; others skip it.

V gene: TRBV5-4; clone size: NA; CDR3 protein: CASTHGGGSSYNEQFF
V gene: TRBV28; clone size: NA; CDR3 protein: CASRYSGTPGKGDGSPLHF
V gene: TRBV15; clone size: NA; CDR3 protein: CATSSIGQAAYEQYF
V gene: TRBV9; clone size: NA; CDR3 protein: CASSVDRDTEAFF
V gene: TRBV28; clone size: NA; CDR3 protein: CASNPQASWWPQHF
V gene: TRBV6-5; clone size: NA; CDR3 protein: CASSRPGQNEKLFF
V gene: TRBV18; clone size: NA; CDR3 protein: CASSPEGSYSPLHF
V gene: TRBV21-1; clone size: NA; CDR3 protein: CASSKEKRGYTEAFF
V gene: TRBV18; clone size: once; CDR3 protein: CASSVSKGTAVEQYF
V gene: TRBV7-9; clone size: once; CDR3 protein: CASDDGGFTSYNSPLHF
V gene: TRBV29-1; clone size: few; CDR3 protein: CSVQQAGYTF
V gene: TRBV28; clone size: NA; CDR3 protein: CASSSGGEGYNEQFF
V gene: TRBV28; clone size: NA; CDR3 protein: CASSRVVYTEAFF
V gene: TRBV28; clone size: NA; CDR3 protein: CASRSPGPSYEQYF
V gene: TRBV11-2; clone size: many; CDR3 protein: CASSLEGAFQSSPSEQYF
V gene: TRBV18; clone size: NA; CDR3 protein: CASSPLEQAMNTEAFF
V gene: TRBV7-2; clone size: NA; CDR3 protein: CASSSEGGGNQPQHF
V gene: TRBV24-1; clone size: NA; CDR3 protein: CATSDHTSGRPSETQYF
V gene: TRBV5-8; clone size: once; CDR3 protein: CASSYEWDYEQYF
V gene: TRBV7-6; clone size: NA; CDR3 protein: CASSLNSGNYGYTF
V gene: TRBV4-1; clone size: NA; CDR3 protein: CASSQATGTSGTNEQFF
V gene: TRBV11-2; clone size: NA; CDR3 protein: CASSYRLAAQADTQYF
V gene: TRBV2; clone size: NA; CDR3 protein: CASSEAYSTGNLEAFF
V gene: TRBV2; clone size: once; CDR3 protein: CASSKVGQGRGYTF
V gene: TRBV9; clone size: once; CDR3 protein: CASSPRAGPDEQFF
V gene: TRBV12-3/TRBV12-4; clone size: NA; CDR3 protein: CASSSRENTEAFF
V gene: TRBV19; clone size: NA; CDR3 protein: CASSMTGPGGPNTEAFF